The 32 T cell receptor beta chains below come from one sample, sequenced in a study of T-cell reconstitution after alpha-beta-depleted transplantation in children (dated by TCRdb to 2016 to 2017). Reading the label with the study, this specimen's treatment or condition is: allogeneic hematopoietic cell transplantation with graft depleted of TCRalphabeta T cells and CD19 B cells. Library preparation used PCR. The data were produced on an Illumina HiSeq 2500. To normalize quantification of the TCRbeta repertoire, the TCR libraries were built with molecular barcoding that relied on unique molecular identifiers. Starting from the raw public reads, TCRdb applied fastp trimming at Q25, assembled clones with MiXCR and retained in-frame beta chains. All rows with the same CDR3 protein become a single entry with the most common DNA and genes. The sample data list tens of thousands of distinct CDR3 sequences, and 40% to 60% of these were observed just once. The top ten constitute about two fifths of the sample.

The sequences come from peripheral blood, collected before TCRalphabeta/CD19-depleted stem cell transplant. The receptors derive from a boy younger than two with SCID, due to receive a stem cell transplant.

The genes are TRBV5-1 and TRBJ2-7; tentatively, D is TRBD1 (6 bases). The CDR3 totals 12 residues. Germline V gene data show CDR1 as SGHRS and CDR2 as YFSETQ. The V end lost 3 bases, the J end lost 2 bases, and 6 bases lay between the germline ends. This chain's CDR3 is CASSWDTYEQYF. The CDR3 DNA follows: TGCGCCAGCAGCTGGGACACCTACGAGCAGTACTTC.

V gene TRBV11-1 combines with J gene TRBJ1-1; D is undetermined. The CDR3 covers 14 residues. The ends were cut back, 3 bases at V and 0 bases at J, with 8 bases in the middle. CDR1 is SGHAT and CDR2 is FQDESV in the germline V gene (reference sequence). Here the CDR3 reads CASSLKQMNTEAFF. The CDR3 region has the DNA TGTGCCAGCAGCTTGAAACAGATGAACACTGAAGCTTTCTTT.

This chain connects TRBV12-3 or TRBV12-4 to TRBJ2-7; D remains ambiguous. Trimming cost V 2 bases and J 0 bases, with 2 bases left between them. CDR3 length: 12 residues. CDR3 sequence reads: CASSLHSYEQYF. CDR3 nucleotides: TGTGCCAGCAGTTTACACTCCTACGAGCAGTACTTC.

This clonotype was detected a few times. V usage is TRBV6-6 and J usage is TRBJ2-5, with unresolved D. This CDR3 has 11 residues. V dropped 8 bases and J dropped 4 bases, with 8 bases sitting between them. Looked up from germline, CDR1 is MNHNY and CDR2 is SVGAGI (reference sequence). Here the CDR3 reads CASEYSETQYF. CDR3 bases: TGTGCCAGCGAATATTCAGAGACCCAGTACTTC.

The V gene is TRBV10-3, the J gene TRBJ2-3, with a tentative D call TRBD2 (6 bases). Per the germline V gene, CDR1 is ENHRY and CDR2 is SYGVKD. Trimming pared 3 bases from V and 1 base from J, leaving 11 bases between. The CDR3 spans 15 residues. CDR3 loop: CAISDRVAGTDTQYF. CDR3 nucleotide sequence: TGTGCCATCAGTGACCGGGTAGCGGGCACAGATACGCAGTATTTT.

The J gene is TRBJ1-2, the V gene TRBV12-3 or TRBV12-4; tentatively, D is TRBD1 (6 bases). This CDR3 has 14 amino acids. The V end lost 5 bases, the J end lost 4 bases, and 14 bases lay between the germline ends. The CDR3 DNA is TGTGCCAGCAGTCCAAGGGGGGCGATCTATGGCTACACCTTC. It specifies CASSPRGAIYGYTF.

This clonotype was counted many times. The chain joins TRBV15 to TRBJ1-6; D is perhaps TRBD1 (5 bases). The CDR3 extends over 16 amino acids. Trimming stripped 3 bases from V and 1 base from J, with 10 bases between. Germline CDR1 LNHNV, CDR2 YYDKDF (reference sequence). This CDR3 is CATSSTGGSYNSPLHF. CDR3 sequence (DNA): TGTGCCACCAGCAGCACCGGGGGTTCCTATAATTCACCCCTCCACTTT. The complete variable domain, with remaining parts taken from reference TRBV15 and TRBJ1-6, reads DAMVIQNPRYQVTQFGKPVTLSCSQTLNHNVMYWYQQKSSQAPKLLFHYYDKDFNNEADTPDNFQSRRPNTSFCFLDIRSPGLGDTAMYLCATSSTGGSYNSPLHFGNGTRLTVT.

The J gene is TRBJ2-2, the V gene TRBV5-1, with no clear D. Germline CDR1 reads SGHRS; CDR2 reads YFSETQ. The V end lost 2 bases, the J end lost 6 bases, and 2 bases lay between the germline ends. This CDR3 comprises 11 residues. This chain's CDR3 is CASSFAGELFF. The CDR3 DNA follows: TGCGCCAGCAGCTTTGCCGGGGAGCTGTTTTTT.

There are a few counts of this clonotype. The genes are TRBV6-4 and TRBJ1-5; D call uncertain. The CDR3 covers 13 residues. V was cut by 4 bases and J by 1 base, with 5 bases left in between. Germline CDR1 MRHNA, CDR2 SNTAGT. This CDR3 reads CASSVKSNQPQHF. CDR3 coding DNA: TGTGCCAGCAGTGTAAAAAGCAATCAGCCCCAGCATTTT.

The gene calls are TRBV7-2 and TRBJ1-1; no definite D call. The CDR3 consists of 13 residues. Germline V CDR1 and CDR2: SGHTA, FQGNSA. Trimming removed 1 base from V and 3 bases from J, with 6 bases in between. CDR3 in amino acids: CASSLGSHTEAFF. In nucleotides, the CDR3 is TGTGCCAGCAGCTTAGGCAGTCACACTGAAGCTTTCTTT. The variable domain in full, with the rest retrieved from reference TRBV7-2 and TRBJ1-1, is GAGVSQSPSNKVTEKGKDVELRCDPISGHTALYWYRQSLGQGLEFLIYFQGNSAPDKSGLPSDRFSAERTGGSVSTLTIQRTQQEDSAVYLCASSLGSHTEAFFGQGTRLTVV.

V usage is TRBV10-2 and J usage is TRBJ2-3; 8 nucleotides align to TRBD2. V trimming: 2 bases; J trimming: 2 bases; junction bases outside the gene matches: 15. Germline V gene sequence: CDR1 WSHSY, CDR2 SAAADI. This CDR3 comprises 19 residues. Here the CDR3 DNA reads TGCGCCAGCAGTGAGCCGGGACTAGGGGAAACAGTCCTCACAGATACGCAGTATTTT. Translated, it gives CASSEPGLGETVLTDTQYF.

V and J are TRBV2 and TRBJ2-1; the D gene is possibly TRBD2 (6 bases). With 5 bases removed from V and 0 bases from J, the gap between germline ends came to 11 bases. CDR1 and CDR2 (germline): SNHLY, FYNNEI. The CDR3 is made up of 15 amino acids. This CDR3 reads CASSRDGSSYNEQFF. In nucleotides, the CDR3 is TGTGCCAGCAGTCGGGACGGGAGCTCCTACAATGAGCAGTTCTTC.

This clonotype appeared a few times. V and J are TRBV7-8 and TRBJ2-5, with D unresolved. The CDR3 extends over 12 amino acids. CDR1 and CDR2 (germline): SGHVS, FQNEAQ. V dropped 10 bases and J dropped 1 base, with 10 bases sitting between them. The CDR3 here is CATHRVQETQYF. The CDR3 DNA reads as TGTGCCACCCACCGGGTCCAAGAGACCCAGTACTTC.

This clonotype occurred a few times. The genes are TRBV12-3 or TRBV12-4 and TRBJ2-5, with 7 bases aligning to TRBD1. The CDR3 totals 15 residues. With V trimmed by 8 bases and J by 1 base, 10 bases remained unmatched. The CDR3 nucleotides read TGTGCCAGCCGACCCCGGGACAGACCCCAAGAGACCCAGTACTTC. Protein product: CASRPRDRPQETQYF.

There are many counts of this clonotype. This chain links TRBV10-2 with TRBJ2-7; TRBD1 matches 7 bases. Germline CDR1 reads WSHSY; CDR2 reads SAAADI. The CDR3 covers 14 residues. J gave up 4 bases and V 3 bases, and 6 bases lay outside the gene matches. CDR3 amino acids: CASSDAGGVYEQYF. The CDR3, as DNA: TGCGCCAGCAGTGATGCAGGGGGAGTTTACGAGCAGTACTTC.

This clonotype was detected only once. The CDR3 protein is CASSSLGGTRHGYTF. The CDR3, as DNA: TGTGCCAGCAGCTCCTTAGGGGGCACCCGTCATGGCTACACCTTC. The chain employs TRBV7-9 and TRBJ1-2; 7 nucleotides agree with TRBD1. There are 15 residues in the CDR3. Germline CDR1 SEHNR, CDR2 FQNEAQ (reference sequence). The ends lost 4 bases at V and 6 bases at J; junction bases unmatched: 11.

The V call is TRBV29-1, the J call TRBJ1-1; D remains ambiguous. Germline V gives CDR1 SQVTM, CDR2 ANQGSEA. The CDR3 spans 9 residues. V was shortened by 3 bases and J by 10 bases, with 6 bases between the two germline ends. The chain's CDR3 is CSVEWVAFF. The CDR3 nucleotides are TGCAGCGTTGAGTGGGTAGCTTTCTTT. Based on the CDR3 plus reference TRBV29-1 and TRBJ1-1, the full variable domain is SAVISQKPSRDICQRGTSLTIQCQVDSQVTMMFWYRQQPGQSLTLIATANQGSEATYESGFVIDKFPISRPNLTFSTLTVSNMSPEDSSIYLCSVEWVAFFGQGTRLTVV.

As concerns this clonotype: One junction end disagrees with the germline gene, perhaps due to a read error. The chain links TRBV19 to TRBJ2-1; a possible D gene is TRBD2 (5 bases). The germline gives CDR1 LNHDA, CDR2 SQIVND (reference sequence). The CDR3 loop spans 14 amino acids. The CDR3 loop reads CASIIVGGYNEQFF. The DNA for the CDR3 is TGTGCCAGTATTATAGTAGGAGGCTACAATGAGCAGTTCTTC. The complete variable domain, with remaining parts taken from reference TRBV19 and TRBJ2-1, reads DGGITQSPKYLFRKEGQNVTLSCEQNLNHDAMYWYRQDPGQGLRLIYYSQIVNDFQKGDIAEGYSVSREKKESFPLTVTSAQKNPTAFYLCASIIVGGYNEQFFGPGTRLTVL.

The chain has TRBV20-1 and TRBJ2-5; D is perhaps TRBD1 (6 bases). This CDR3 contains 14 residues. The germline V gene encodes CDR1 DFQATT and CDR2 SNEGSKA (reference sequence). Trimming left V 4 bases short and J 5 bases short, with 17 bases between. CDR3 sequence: CSAIRWGLGETQYF. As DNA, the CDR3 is TGCAGTGCTATTAGATGGGGGCTGGGTGAGACCCAGTACTTC.

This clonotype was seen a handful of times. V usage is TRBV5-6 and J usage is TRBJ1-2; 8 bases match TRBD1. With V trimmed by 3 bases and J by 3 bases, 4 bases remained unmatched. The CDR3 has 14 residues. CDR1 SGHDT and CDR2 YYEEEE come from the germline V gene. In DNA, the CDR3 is TGTGCCAGCAGCTCCGCAGGGGGCGACTATGGCTACACCTTC. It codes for CASSSAGGDYGYTF.

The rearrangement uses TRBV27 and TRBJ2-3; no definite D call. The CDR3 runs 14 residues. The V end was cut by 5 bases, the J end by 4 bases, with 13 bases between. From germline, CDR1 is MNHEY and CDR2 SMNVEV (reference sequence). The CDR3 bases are TGTGCCAGCAGTGCCCGTCTGGCCCCAGATACGCAGTATTTT. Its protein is CASSARLAPDTQYF.

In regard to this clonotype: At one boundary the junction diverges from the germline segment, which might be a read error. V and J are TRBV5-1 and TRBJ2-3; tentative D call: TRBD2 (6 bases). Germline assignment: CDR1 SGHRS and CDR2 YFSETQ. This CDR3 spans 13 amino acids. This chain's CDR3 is CASGSRPGTPNHF. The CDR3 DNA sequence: TGCGCCAGCGGATCTCGCCCCGGGACTCCGAACCATTTT.

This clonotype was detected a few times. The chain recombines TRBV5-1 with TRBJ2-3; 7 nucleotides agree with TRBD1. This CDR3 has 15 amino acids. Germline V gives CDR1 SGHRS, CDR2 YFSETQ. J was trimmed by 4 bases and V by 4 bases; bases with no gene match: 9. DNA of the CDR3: TGCGCCAGCAGCCATTCGACAGGGTTCGCAGATACGCAGTATTTT. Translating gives CASSHSTGFADTQYF. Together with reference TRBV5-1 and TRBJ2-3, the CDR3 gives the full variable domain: KAGVTQTPRYLIKTRGQQVTLSCSPISGHRSVSWYQQTPGQGLQFLFEYFSETQRNKGNFPGRFSGRQFSNSRSEMNVSTLELGDSALYLCASSHSTGFADTQYFGPGTRLTVL.

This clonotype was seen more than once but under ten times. The CDR3 here is CASSQTGTYTGELFF. DNA for the CDR3: TGTGCCAGCAGCCAGACAGGGACATACACCGGGGAGCTGTTTTTT. The chain uses TRBV4-2 and TRBJ2-2; TRBD1 matches 7 bases. The germline V gene encodes CDR1 LGHNA and CDR2 YNFKEQ. Germline trimming cut 3 bases from V and 3 bases from J; bases unmatched to any gene: 4. The length of the CDR3 is 15 residues.

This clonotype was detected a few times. The CDR3 spells CSVRYRGEQYF. CDR3 DNA sequence: TGCAGCGTTCGCTATCGGGGCGAGCAGTACTTC. V is TRBV29-1 and J is TRBJ2-7; D may be TRBD2 (5 bases). This CDR3 contains 11 residues. With 5 bases removed from V and 6 bases from J, the gap between germline ends came to 11 bases. Germline values: CDR1 SQVTM, CDR2 ANQGSEA.

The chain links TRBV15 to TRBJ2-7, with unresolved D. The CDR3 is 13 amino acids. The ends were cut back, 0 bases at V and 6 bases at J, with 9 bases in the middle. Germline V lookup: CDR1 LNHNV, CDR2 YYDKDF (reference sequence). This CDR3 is CATSRETKREQYF. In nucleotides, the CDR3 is TGTGCCACCAGCAGAGAGACCAAGCGCGAGCAGTACTTC. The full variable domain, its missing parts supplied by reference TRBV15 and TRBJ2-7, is DAMVIQNPRYQVTQFGKPVTLSCSQTLNHNVMYWYQQKSSQAPKLLFHYYDKDFNNEADTPDNFQSRRPNTSFCFLDIRSPGLGDTAMYLCATSRETKREQYFGPGTRLTVT.

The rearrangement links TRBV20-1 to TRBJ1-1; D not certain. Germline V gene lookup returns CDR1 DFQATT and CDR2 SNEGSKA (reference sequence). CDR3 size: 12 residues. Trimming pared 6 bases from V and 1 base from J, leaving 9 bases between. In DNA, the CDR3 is TGCAGTGCCCCCGAAGGGAACACTGAAGCTTTCTTT. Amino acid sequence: CSAPEGNTEAFF.

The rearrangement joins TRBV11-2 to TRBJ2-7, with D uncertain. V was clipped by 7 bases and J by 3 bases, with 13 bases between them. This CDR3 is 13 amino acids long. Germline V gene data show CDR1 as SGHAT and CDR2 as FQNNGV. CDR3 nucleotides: TGTGCCAGCACCCCACGGGCTAGCTACGAGCAGTACTTC. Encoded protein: CASTPRASYEQYF.

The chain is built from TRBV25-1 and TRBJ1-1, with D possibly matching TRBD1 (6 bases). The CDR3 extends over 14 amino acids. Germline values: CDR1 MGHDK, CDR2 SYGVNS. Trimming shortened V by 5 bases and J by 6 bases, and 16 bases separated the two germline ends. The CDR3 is CASSSIKAGAEAFF. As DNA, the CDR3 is TGTGCCAGCAGTTCAATTAAGGCAGGGGCTGAAGCTTTCTTT.

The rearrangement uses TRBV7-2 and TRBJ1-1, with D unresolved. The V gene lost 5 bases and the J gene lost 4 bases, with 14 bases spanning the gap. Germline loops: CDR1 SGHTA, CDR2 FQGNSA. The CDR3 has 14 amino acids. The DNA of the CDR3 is TGTGCCAGCAGCGCCGGTGGTTTGGGCACTGAAGCTTTCTTT. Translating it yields CASSAGGLGTEAFF.

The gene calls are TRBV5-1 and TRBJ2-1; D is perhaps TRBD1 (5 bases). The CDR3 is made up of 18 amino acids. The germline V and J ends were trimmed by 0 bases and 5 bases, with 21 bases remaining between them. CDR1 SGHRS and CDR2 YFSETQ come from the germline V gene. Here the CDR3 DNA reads TGCGCCAGCAGCTTGGAAGCACGGGCTTCAGGGCGGAACAATGAGCAGTTCTTC. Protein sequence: CASSLEARASGRNNEQFF.

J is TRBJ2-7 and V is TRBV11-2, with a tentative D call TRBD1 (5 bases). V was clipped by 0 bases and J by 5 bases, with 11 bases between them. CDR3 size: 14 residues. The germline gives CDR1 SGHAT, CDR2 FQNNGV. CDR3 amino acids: CASSLDRVGHEQYF. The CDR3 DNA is TGTGCCAGCAGCTTAGACAGGGTAGGCCACGAGCAGTACTTC.